This record concerns one T cell receptor (beta chain) sequence. Its antigen is still unknown. The source of the sample is a study of PD-1 blockade in classical Hodgkin lymphoma. Data came from immunoSEQ multiplex PCR; TCRdb stores just in-frame clones and leaves some out. The sample holds about 7,100 clones, around 80% seen once. General observations from the study: In CD4+ cells, TCR diversity went up significantly by C4D1, but in CD8+ cells it did not.

Following autologous stem cell transplantation, relapse occurred in every patient, and exposure to brentuximab vedotin varied. Trimming took off 7 bases at V and 3 bases at J, with 15 bases between the two ends. CDR1 LNHNV and CDR2 YYDKDF come from the germline V gene (reference sequence). This CDR3 is 14 amino acids long. This receptor was identified in a human donor with classical Hodgkin lymphoma. This specimen was peripheral blood mononuclear cells (PBMCs), taken at baseline. The chain recombines TRBV15 with TRBJ1-1; D is possibly TRBD1 (6 bases). CDR3 sequence reads: CATKGGVRDTEAFF. The CDR3 nucleotides are TGTGCCACCAAGGGGGGCGTTAGGGACACTGAAGCTTTCTTT.